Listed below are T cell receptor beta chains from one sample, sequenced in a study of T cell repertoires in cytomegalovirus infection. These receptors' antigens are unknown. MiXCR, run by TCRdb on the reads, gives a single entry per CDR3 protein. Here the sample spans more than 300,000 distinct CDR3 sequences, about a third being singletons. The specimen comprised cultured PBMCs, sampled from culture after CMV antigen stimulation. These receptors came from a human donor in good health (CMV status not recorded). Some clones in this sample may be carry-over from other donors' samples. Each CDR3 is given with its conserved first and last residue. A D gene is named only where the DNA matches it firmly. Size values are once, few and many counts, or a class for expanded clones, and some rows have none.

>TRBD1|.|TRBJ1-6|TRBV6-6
TGTGCCAGCAGTTACTCGATAAACCCAGGGGGCGATTCACCCCTCCACTTT
CASSYSINPGGDSPLHF
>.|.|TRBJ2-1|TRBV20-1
TGCAGTGGTGTGGCTCTCGGGATCTACAATGAGCAGTTCTTC
CSGVALGIYNEQFF
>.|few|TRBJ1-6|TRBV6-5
TGTGCCAGCAGTTACTCCAGGGCGGCCCTCCACTTT
CASSYSRAALHF
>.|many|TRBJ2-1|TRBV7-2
TGTGCCAGCAGCTTAAGCTCAGTCTACAATGAGCAGTTCTTC
CASSLSSVYNEQFF
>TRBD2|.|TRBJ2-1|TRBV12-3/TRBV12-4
TGTGCCAGCAGTTTATCTCCTAGCGGGAACAATGAGCAGTTCTTC
CASSLSPSGNNEQFF
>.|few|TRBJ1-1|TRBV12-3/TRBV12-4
TGTGCCAGCAGTTTTCCTCTGAGTCAGACAGAGGGGAAGAACACTGAAGCTTTCTTT
CASSFPLSQTEGKNTEAFF
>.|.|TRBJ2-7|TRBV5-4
TGTGCCAGCAGCTTGTTTAGGGGGAACCGCTACGAGCAGTACTTC
CASSLFRGNRYEQYF
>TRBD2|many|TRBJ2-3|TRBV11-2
TGTGCCAGCAGCATAGGGACTAGCGGGAAAGATACGCAGTATTTT
CASSIGTSGKDTQYF
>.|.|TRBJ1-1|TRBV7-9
TGTGCCAGCAGCTTATCCCCCAGGGTAGACACTGAAGCTTTCTTT
CASSLSPRVDTEAFF
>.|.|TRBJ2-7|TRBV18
TGTGCCAGCTCACCTCTAGAATCGGCCGAGCAGTACTTC
CASSPLESAEQYF
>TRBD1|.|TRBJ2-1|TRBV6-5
TGTGCCAGCAGTTACTCGAGGTACCAGGACAGGGTTCGAAATGAGCAGTTCTTC
CASSYSRYQDRVRNEQFF
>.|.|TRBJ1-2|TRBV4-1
TGCGCCAGCAGCCCCGTGCGCAGGGGCGCCTCTAACTATGGCTACACCTTC
CASSPVRRGASNYGYTF
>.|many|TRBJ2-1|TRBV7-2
TGTGCCAGCAGCCACGGACTAAACAATGAGCAGTTCTTC
CASSHGLNNEQFF
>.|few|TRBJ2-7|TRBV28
TGTGCCAGCAGCCTGACGGGTCCTGACTACGAGCAGTACTTC
CASSLTGPDYEQYF
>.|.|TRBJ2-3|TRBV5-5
TGTGCCAGCAGGGTGCGCCTATTTGCAGATACGCAGTATTTT
CASRVRLFADTQYF
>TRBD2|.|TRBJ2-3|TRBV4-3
TGCGCCAGCAGCCTGGGGAGGGTGGGGACAGATACGCAGTATTTT
CASSLGRVGTDTQYF
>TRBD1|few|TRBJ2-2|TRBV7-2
TGTGCCAGCAGCCGGACGACATGGGGACAGGGGAACACCGGGGAGCTGTTTTTT
CASSRTTWGQGNTGELFF
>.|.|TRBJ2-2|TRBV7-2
TGTGCCAGCAGCTTAACGTTAAGGAACACCGGGGAGCTGTTTTTT
CASSLTLRNTGELFF
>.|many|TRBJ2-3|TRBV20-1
TGCAGTGCTAGAGATTCAGGAGGTCCAGATACGCAGTATTTT
CSARDSGGPDTQYF
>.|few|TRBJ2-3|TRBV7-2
TGTGCCAGCAGCTGGACAGAAACAGATACGCAGTATTTT
CASSWTETDTQYF
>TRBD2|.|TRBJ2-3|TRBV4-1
TGCGCCAGCAGCCAAGATCCACCCCCGGGAGGGGATACGCAGTATTTT
CASSQDPPPGGDTQYF
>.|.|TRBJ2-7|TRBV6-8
TGTGCCAGCAAAATCGCCGGGACACTTCCCTACGAGCAGTACTTC
CASKIAGTLPYEQYF
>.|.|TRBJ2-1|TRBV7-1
TGTGCCAGCAACAAGATTCCCGGGTGGAATGAGCAGTTCTTC
CASNKIPGWNEQFF
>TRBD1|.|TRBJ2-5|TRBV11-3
TGTGCCAACAGACAGGGTGTGCAGACCCAGTACTTC
CANRQGVQTQYF
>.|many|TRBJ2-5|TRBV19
TGTGCCAGTAGTATAAAGGGTCGGGGCAGAAACTTCGGAGAGACCCAGTACTTC
CASSIKGRGRNFGETQYF
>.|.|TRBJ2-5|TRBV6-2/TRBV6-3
TGTGCCAGCAGTTATTCCGGGAGTTCTCAAGAGACCCAGTACTTC
CASSYSGSSQETQYF
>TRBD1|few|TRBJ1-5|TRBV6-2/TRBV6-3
TGTGCCAGCAGTTACTCTCCCGGAAGACAGGGGGGAAGCAATCAGCCCCAGCATTTT
CASSYSPGRQGGSNQPQHF
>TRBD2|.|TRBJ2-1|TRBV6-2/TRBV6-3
TGTGCCAGCAGGGGACTATTTACTTACAATGAGCAGTTCTTC
CASRGLFTYNEQFF
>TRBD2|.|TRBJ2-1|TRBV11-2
TGTGCCAGCAGCTTAACCTATCATCCTAGCGGGGGGAGCTCCTACAATGAGCAGTTCTTC
CASSLTYHPSGGSSYNEQFF
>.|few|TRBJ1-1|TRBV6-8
TGTGCCAGCAGTTACGACGGAGGGTGGAACACTGAAGCTTTCTTT
CASSYDGGWNTEAFF
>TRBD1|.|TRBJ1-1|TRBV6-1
TGTGCCAGCAGTCAGACAGGGAGGAATGAAGCTTTCTTT
CASSQTGRNEAFF
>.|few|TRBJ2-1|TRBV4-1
TGCGCCAGCAGCCAAACGCACGAGGATGAGCAGTTCTTC
CASSQTHEDEQFF
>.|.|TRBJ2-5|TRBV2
TGTGCCAGCAGTGGACTGGGACGGCCGGGGTTAGAGACCCAGTACTTC
CASSGLGRPGLETQYF
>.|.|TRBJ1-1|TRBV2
TGTGCCAGCAGTGTAGGGGTGAAGGGTCGGGCTGAAGCTTTCTTT
CASSVGVKGRAEAFF
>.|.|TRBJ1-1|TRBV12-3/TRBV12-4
TGTGCCAGCAGTATCCTCCGGGAACCTATTGAAGCTTTCTTT
CASSILREPIEAFF
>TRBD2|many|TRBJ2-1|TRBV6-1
TGTGCCAGCAGTAAGACTAGCGGGAGAGCTCACAATGAGCAGTTCTTC
CASSKTSGRAHNEQFF
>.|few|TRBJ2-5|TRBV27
TGTGCCAGCAGTTTACTAGCGGTGGAGGGGGGCTGGGAGACCCAGTACTTC
CASSLLAVEGGWETQYF
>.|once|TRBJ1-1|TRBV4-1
TGCGCCAGCAGCCAAGCAGGACAGTTTGTCGGAGCTTTCTTT
CASSQAGQFVGAFF
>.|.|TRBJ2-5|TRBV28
TGTGCCAGCGGGCTAGCACCTGGCGGGACCCAGTACTTC
CASGLAPGGTQYF
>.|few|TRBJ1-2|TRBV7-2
TGTGCCAGCAGCTTAATGGGGGATGGCTACACCTTC
CASSLMGDGYTF
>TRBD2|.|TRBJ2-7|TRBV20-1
TGCAGTGCTCCGCGGACTAGCGGGAGGGTCTACGAGCAGTACTTC
CSAPRTSGRVYEQYF
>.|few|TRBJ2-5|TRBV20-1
TGCAGTGCTGGACGACAAGAGACCCAGTACTTC
CSAGRQETQYF
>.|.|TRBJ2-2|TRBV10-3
TGTGCCATCAGTGACAACGCGAACACCGGGGAGCTGTTTTTT
CAISDNANTGELFF
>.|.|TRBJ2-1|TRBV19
TGTGCCAGTAGTATAATAGGGGACTCCGGCGGGTATTTCTTC
CASSIIGDSGGYFF
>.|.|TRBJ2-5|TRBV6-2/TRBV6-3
TGTGCCAGCAGATTCAGGGCCCGGAGCCGGGAGACCCAGTACTTC
CASRFRARSRETQYF
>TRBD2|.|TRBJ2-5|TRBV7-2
TGTGCCAGCAGCCGCCGACTAGCGGAAGAGACCCAGTACTTC
CASSRRLAEETQYF
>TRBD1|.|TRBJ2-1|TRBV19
TGTGCCAGTGGTAAAACCCCCGGGACAGGGTTGGCTGAGCAGTTCTTC
CASGKTPGTGLAEQFF